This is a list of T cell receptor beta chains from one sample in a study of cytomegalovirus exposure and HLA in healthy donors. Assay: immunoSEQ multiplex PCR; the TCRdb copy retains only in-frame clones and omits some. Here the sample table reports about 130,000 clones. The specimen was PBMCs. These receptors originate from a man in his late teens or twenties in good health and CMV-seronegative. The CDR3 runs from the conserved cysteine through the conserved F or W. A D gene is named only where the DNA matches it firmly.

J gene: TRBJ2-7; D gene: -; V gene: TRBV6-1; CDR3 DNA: TGTGCCAGCAGTGAAAATCAGCGTTACGAGCAGTACTTC; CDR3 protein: CASSENQRYEQYF
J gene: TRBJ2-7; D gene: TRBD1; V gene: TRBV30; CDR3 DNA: TGTGCCTGGAGTGGACAGGGGGCGAGCGAGCAGTACTTC; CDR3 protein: CAWSGQGASEQYF
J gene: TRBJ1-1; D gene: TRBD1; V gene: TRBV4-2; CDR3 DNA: TGTGCCAGCAGCCAAACCGGGGACAGCGCGTTATTTTTT; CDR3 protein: CASSQTGDSALFF
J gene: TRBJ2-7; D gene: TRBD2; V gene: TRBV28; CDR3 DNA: TGTGCCAGCACCGCGGGACTAGCGGGATCCTCTTCACCCGACGAGCAGTACTTC; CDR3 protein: CASTAGLAGSSSPDEQYF
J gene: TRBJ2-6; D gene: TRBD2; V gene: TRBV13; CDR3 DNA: TGTGCCAGCAGCGGGACTAGCGGCTCTGGGGCCAACGTCCTGACTTTC; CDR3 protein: CASSGTSGSGANVLTF
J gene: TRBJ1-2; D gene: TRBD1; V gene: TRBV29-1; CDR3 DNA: TGCAGCGTTGAAAACTACAGGGGCGGCTATGGCTACACCTTC; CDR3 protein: CSVENYRGGYGYTF
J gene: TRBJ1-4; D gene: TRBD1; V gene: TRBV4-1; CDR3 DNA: TGCGCCAGCAGCCAACCGGGACAGTCTGCAACTAATGAAAAACTGTTTTTT; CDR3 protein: CASSQPGQSATNEKLFF
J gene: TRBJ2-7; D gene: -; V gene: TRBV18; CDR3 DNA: TGTGCCAGCTCACCATCCACAATCCACGAGCAGTACTTC; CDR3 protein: CASSPSTIHEQYF
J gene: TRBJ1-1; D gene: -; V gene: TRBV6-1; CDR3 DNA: TGTGCCAGCACCACCCAGGGCCCCAACACTGAAGCTTTCTTT; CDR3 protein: CASTTQGPNTEAFF
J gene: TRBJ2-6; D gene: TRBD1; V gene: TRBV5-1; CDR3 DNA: TGCGCCAGCAGCTTGGGAGGGGGCTCACCCTCTGGGGCCAACGTCCTGACTTTC; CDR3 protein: CASSLGGGSPSGANVLTF
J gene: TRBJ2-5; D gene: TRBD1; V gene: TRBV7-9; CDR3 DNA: TGTGCCAGCAGCCTGACAGGGCGCGGAAAGAAAGAGACCCAGTACTTC; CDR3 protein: CASSLTGRGKKETQYF
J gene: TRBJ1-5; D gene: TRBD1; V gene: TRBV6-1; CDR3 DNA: TGTGCCAGCAGTGCCCGGGACAGCCCCTCTGGGCCCCAGCATTTT; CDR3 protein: CASSARDSPSGPQHF
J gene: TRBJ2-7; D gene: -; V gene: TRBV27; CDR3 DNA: TGTGCCAGCAGTTTCGGGGGATACGAGCAGTACTTC; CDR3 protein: CASSFGGYEQYF
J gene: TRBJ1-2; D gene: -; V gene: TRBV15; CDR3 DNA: TGTGCCACCAGCAGAGATCGACAGCGCTATGGCTACACCTTC; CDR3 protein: CATSRDRQRYGYTF
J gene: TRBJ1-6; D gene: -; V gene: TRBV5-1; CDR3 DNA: TGCGCCAGCAGCCGACTTGGAGACTATAATTCACCCCTCCACTTT; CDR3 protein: CASSRLGDYNSPLHF
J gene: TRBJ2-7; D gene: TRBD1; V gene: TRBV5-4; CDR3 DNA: TGTGCCAGCAGCCGGACAGGGGACGAGCAGTACTTC; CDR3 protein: CASSRTGDEQYF
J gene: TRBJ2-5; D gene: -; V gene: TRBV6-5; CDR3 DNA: TGTGCCAGCAGAAATATGGAGACCCAGTACTTC; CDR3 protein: CASRNMETQYF
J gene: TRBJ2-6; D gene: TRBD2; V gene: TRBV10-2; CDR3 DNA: TGCGCCAGCAGTCTAGCGGGAGCTGGGGCCAACGTCCTGACTTTC; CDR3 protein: CASSLAGAGANVLTF
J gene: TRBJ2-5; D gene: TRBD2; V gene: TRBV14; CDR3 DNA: TGTGCCAGCAGCCAAGTCGCCGGGAGCGGGGGAGAGACCCAGTACTTC; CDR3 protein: CASSQVAGSGGETQYF
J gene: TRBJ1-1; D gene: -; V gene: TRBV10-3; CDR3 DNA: TGTGCCATCAGTGAAGGGACATACAACACTGAAGCTTTCTTT; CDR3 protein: CAISEGTYNTEAFF
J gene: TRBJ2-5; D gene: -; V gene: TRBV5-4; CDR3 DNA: TGTGCCAGCAGCTCACAGAATCACCAAGAGACCCAGTACTTC; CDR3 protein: CASSSQNHQETQYF
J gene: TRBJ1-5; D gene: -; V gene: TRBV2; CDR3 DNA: TGTGCCAGCAGGTCCGACACGATGAGCAATCAGCCCCAGCATTTT; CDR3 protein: CASRSDTMSNQPQHF
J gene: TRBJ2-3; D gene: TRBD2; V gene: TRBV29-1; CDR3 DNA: TGCAGCGGCTGTACGGGACTAATAGCGAATACGCAGTATTTT; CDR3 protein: CSGCTGLIANTQYF
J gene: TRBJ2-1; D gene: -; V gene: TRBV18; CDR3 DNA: TGTGCCAGCTCAAAGCTGCGGGTCGAGCAGTTCTTC; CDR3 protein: CASSKLRVEQFF
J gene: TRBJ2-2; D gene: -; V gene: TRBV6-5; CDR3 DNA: TGTGCCAGCAGTTACGGAAACCCGGGAACCGGGGAGCTGTTTTTT; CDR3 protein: CASSYGNPGTGELFF
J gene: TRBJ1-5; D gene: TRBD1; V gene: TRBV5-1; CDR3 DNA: TGCGCCAGCAGCGCGGGACAGGGGTCCAATCAGCCCCAGCATTTT; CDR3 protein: CASSAGQGSNQPQHF
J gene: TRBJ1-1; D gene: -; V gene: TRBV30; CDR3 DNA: TGTGCCTGGAAAATCAGCGCGCGAGGGACTGAAGCTTTCTTT; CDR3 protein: CAWKISARGTEAFF
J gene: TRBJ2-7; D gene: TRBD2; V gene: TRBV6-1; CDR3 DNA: TGTGCCAGCAGTGAACTGCGGGGGGGCCAATACGAGCAGTACTTC; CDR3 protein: CASSELRGGQYEQYF
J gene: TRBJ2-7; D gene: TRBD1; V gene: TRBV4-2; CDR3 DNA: TGTGCCAGCAGTATCACGCCGGGACAGGGAGCCCACGAGCAGTACTTC; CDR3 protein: CASSITPGQGAHEQYF
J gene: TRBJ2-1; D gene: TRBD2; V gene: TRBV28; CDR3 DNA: TGTGCCAGCGGAGGGACCTTAGGAGCGGGAGGTTACAATGAGCAGTTCTTC; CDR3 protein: CASGGTLGAGGYNEQFF
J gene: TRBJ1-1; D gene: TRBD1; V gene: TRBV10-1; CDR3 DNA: TGCGCCAGCAGTGAGAGGGGACAGGGGTCCGCTTTCTTT; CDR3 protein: CASSERGQGSAFF